Presented here are 10 T cell receptor beta chains from one specimen sequenced in a study of T cell repertoires in ileal Crohn's disease. Method: immunoSEQ multiplex PCR; TCRdb's copy keeps in-frame clones and lacks some. Of about 5,400 clones listed, roughly 69% are singletons. Documented time point: neoterminal ileum biopsy at postoperative endoscopy, about 6 months after surgery. Sequenced material: ileal tissue. The receptor source for this set is an adult with Crohn's disease.

CDR3 nucleotides: TGTGCCAGTGGGGGGGGGAGCACTGAAGCTTTCTTT. Its translation: CASGGGSTEAFF. The V and J genes are TRBV19 and TRBJ1-1, with D maybe TRBD1 (5 bases). The V gene lost 8 bases and the J gene lost 4 bases, with 11 bases spanning the gap. Germline CDR1 and CDR2: LNHDA and SQIVND (reference sequence). The CDR3 is 12 residues long.

This chain links TRBV5-8 with TRBJ1-2; a possible D gene is TRBD1 (5 bases). CDR3 length: 13 residues. Trimming shortened V by 1 base and J by 2 bases, and 6 bases separated the two germline ends. The germline gives CDR1 SGHTS, CDR2 YDEGEE. In DNA form, the CDR3 reads TGTGCCAGCAGCTTGCAGGGCAACTATGGCTACACCTTC. Translated: CASSLQGNYGYTF.

With regard to this clone: Compared with germline, one end of the junction differs, possibly owing to a read error. The chain links TRBV7-7 to TRBJ1-2; unclear D gene. The CDR3 loop spans 18 amino acids. CDR1 SSHAT and CDR2 FNYEAQ come from the germline V gene (reference sequence). The CDR3 protein is CASSLHRSYYLTNYGYTF. Here the CDR3 DNA reads TGTGCTAGCAGCTTACATCGGTCGTATTACCTAACTAACTATGGCTACACCTTC. Full variable domain (outside the CDR3, taken from reference TRBV7-7 and TRBJ1-2): GAGVSQSPRYKVTKRGQDVTLRCDPISSHATLYWYQQALGQGPEFLTYFNYEAQPDKSGLPSDRFSAERPEGSISTLTIQRTEQRDSAMYRCASSLHRSYYLTNYGYTFGSGTRLTVV.

This clone has a handful of counts. This chain uses TRBV6-5 with TRBJ2-1, with TRBD2 matching over 9 bases. Trimming cost V 6 bases and J 7 bases; bases outside gene matches: 7. The germline V gene encodes CDR1 MNHEY and CDR2 SVGAGI. This CDR3 contains 14 residues. CDR3 protein: CASRAAGGINEQFF. The CDR3 DNA reads as TGTGCCAGCAGAGCGGCGGGGGGGATAAATGAGCAGTTCTTC.

The J gene is TRBJ2-5, the V gene TRBV15, with D possibly TRBD2 on 5 matching bases. V shed 1 base and J shed 5 bases, with 14 bases lying between them. CDR1 and CDR2 (germline): LNHNV, YYDKDF (reference sequence). The CDR3 extends over 15 amino acids. For the CDR3, the DNA is TGTGCCACCAGCAGAGTCGGCCCAGAGCGGGAGACCCAGTACTTC. Encoded protein: CATSRVGPERETQYF. Full variable domain (missing parts from reference TRBV15 and TRBJ2-5): DAMVIQNPRYQVTQFGKPVTLSCSQTLNHNVMYWYQQKSSQAPKLLFHYYDKDFNNEADTPDNFQSRRPNTSFCFLDIRSPGLGDTAMYLCATSRVGPERETQYFGPGTRLLVL.

This chain links TRBV15 with TRBJ1-1; D not resolved. Looked up from germline, CDR1 is LNHNV and CDR2 is YYDKDF (reference sequence). The ends were cut back, 1 base at V and 0 bases at J, with 3 bases in the middle. CDR3 length: 13 amino acids. The CDR3, as DNA: TGTGCCACCAGCAGAGCCTTGAACACTGAAGCTTTCTTT. Its translation is CATSRALNTEAFF.

With respect to this clone: This sample also contains other DNA sequences that code for the same CDR3. V and J are TRBV13 and TRBJ2-3, with unresolved D. Looked up from germline, CDR1 is PRHDT and CDR2 is FYEKMQ (reference sequence). V was pared by 0 bases and J by 2 bases, with 9 bases between. CDR3 length: 15 residues. The chain's CDR3 is CASSLGGSFTDTQYF. CDR3 bases: TGTGCCAGCAGCTTAGGCGGTAGTTTCACAGATACGCAGTATTTT.

The CDR3 here is CASSQVGAYYGYTF. The DNA for the CDR3 is TGTGCCAGCAGCCAAGTAGGGGCCTACTATGGCTACACCTTC. The J gene is TRBJ1-2, the V gene TRBV14, with D perhaps matching TRBD1 (5 bases). Trimming took off 1 base at V and 3 bases at J, with 9 bases between the two ends. The germline V gene encodes CDR1 SGHDN and CDR2 FVKESK. The CDR3 spans 14 residues. The variable domain in full, with the rest retrieved from reference TRBV14 and TRBJ1-2, is EAGVTQFPSHSVIEKGQTVTLRCDPISGHDNLYWYRRVMGKEIKFLLHFVKESKQDESGMPNNRFLAERTGGTYSTLKVQPAELEDSGVYFCASSQVGAYYGYTFGSGTRLTVV.

This clone occurred a few times. V and J are TRBV4-1 and TRBJ1-1, with D possibly matching TRBD1 (5 bases). Between the trimmed V and J ends, which lost 0 bases and 5 bases, there was a span of 19 bases. In germline, CDR1 is MGHRA, CDR2 YSYEKL. This CDR3 has 17 residues. In DNA form, the CDR3 reads TGCGCCAGCAGCCAAGACCCCCCTCAGGGAATCCGGACTGAAGCTTTCTTT. Protein: CASSQDPPQGIRTEAFF.

The genes are TRBV11-1 and TRBJ2-7; TRBD2 agrees at 12 bases. CDR1 and CDR2 from the germline V gene are SGHAT and FQDESV (reference sequence). The V segment lost 5 bases and the J segment 5 bases; nucleotides outside the gene matches: 4. This CDR3 has 14 amino acids. The CDR3 DNA reads TGTGCCAGCAGCCCTAGCGGGAGGGCCCACGAGCAGTACGTC. Its translation is CASSPSGRAHEQYV.